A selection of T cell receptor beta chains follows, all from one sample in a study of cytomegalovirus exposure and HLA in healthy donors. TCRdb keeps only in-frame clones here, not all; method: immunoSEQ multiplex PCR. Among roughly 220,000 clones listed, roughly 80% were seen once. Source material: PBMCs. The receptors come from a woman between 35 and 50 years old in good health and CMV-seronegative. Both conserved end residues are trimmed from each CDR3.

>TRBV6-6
ASSYAQQVNYGYT
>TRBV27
ASSFQGMNTEAF
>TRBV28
ASSLGDRGYGYT
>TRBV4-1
ASSQPIPLGAEAF
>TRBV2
ASSELAGNHEQY
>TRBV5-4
ASSLWSTGAHGYT
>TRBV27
ASGWGPAANTGELF
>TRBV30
AWSENLSTDTQY
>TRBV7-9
ASSLGGVTGYT
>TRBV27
ASSLTEDEQY
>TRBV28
ASSLSIFSTSGPSSYNEQF
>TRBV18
ASSPTLSSGNTIY
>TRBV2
ASSAATRAATQY
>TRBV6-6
ASSKTSVLNTGELF
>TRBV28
ASSFGGRLNEQF
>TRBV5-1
ASSFIGLAGGSSYEQY
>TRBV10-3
AISGTDRGLGNTIY
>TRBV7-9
ASSTTGTASYEQY
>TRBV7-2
ASSLAGHQETQY
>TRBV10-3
AISDGSRQLPNTEAF
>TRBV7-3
ASRPGQGTEAF
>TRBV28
ASSPTTSGRNEQF